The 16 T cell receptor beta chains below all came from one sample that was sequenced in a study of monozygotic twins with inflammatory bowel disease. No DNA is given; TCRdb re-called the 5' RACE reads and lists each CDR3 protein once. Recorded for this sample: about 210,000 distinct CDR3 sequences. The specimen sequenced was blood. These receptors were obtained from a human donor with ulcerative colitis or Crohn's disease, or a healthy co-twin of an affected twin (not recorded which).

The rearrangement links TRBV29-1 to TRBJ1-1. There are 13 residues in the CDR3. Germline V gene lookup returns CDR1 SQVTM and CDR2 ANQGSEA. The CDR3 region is CSVEDWRGTEAFF. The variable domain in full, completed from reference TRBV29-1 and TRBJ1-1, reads SAVISQKPSRDICQRGTSLTIQCQVDSQVTMMFWYRQQPGQSLTLIATANQGSEATYESGFVIDKFPISRPNLTFSTLTVSNMSPEDSSIYLCSVEDWRGTEAFFGQGTRLTVV.

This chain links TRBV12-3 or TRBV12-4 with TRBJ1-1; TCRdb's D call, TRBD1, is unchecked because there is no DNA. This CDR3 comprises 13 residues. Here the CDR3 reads CASSLTENTEAFF.

Here the CDR3 reads CASSLRVSMNTEAFF. This chain links TRBV5-1 with TRBJ1-1. The CDR3 spans 15 residues. Germline V CDR1 and CDR2: SGHRS, YFSETQ.

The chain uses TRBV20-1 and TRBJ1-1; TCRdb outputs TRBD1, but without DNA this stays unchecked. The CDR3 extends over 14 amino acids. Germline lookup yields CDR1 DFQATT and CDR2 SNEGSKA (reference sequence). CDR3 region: CSATRGGLATEAFF.

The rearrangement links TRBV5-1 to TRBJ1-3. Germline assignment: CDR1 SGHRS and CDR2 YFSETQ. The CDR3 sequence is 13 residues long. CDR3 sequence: CASSLAPGNTIYF.

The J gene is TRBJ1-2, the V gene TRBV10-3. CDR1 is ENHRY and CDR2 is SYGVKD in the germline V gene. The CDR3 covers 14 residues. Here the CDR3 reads CAIREVEGPYGYTF.

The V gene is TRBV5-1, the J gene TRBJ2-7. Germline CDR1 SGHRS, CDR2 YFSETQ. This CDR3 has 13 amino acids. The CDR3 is CASSPERQYEQYF.

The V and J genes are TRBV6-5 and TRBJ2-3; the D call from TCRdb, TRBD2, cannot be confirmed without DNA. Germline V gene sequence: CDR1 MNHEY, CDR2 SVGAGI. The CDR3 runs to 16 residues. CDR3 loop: CASSYGGGTFTDTQYF.

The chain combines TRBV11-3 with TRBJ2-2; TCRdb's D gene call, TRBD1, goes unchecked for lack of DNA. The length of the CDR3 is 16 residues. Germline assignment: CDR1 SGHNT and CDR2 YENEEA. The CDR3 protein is CASSPYGGINTGELFF.

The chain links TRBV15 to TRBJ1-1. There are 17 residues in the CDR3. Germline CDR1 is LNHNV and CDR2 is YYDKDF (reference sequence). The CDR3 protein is CATSRDRVYSLNTEAFF.

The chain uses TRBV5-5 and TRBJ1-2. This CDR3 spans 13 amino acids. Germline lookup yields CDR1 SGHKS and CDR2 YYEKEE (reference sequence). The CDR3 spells CASSLNRARGYTF. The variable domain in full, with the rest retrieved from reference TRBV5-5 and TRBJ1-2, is DAGVTQSPTHLIKTRGQQVTLRCSPISGHKSVSWYQQVLGQGPQFIFQYYEKEERGRGNFPDRFSARQFPNYSSELNVNALLLGDSALYLCASSLNRARGYTFGSGTRLTVV.

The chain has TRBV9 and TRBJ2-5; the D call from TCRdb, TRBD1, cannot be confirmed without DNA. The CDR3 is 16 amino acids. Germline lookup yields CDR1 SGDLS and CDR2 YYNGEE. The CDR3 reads CASSVYPVGVGETQYF.

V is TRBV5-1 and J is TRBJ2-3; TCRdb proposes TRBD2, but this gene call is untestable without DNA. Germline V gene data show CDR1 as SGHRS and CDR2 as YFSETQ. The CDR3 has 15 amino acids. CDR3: CASSSESGITDTQYF.

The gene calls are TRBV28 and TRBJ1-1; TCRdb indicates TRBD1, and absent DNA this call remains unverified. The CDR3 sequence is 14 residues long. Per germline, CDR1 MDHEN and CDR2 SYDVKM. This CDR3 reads CASCQGGGLTEAFF.

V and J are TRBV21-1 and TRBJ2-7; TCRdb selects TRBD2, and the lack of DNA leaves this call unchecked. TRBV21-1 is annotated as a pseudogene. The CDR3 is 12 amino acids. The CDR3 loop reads CASTLLSLARYF.

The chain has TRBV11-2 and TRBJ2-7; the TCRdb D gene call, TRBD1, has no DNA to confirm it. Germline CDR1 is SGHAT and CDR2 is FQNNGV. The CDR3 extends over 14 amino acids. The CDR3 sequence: CASSFATGEYEQYF. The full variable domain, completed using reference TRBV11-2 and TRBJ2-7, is EAGVAQSPRYKIIEKRQSVAFWCNPISGHATLYWYQQILGQGPKLLIQFQNNGVVDDSQLPKDRFSAERLKGVDSTLKIQPAKLEDSAVYLCASSFATGEYEQYFGPGTRLTVT.